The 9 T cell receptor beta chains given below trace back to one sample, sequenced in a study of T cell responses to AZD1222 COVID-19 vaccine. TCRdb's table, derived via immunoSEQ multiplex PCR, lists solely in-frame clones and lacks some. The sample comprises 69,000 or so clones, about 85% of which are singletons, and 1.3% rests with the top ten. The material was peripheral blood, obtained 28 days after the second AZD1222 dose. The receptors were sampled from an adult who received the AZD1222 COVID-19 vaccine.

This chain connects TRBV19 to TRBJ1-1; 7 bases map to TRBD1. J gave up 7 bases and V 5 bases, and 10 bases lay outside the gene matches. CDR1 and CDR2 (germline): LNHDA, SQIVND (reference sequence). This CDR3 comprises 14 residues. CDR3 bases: TGTGCCAGTAGTCCGGGACAGACTTGGGTTGAAGCTTTCTTT. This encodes CASSPGQTWVEAFF.

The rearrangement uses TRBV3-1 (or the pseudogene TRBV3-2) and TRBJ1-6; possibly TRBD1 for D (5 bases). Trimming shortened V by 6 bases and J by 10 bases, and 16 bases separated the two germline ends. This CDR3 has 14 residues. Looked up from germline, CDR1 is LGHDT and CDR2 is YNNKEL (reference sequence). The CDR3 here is CASRGPQGNSPLHF. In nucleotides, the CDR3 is TGTGCCAGCAGGGGGCCCCAAGGGAACTCACCCCTCCACTTT.

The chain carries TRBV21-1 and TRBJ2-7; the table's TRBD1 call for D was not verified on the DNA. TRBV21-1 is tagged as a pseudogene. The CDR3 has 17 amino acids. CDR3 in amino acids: CASSGNRPGQGAHEQYF. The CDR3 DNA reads TGTGCCAGCAGCGGAAACCGACCGGGACAGGGGGCTCACGAGCAGTACTTC.

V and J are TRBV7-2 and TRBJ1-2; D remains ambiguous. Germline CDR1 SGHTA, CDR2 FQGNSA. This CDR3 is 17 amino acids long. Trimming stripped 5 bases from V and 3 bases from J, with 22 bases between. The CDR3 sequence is CASSPRIGALGYYGYTF. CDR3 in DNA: TGTGCCAGCAGCCCTCGAATTGGAGCCCTGGGGTACTATGGCTACACCTTC.

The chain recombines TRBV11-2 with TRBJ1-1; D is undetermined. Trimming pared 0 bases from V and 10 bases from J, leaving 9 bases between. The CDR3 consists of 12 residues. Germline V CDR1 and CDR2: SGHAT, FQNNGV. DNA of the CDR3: TGTGCCAGCAGCTTAGAGGGAATAGCAGCTTTCTTT. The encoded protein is CASSLEGIAAFF. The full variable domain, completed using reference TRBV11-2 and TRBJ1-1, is EAGVAQSPRYKIIEKRQSVAFWCNPISGHATLYWYQQILGQGPKLLIQFQNNGVVDDSQLPKDRFSAERLKGVDSTLKIQPAKLEDSAVYLCASSLEGIAAFFGQGTRLTVV.

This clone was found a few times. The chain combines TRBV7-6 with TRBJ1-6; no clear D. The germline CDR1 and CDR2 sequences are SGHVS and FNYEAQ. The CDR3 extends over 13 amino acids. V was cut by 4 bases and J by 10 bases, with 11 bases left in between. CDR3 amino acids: CASSSVGGSPLHF. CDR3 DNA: TGTGCCAGCAGCTCCGTGGGCGGATCACCCCTCCACTTT.

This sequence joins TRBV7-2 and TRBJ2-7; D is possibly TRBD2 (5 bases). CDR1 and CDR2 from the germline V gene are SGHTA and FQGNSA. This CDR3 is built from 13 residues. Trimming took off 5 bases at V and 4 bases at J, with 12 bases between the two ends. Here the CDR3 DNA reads TGTGCCAGCAGCACACATACGGGATACGAGCAGTACTTC. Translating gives CASSTHTGYEQYF.

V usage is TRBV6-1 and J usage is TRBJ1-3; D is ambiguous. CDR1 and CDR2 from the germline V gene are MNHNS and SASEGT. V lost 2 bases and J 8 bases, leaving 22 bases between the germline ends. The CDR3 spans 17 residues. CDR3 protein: CASSEKGTKFNADTIYF. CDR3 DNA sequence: TGTGCCAGCAGTGAAAAGGGAACCAAGTTCAATGCGGACACCATATATTTT.

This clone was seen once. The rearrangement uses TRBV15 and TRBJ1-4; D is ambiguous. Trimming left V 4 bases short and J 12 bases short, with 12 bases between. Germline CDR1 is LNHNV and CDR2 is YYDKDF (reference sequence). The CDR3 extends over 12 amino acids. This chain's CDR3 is CATSKIPWELFF. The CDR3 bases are TGTGCCACCAGCAAAATTCCTTGGGAACTGTTTTTT.